This entry describes one T cell receptor (beta chain). No cognate antigen has been identified for it. No quality values exist for individual bases; no much larger clone is one base distant. The library was made by PCR. The listed sequencing device is Illumina HiSeq 2500. TCR libraries were prepared with molecular barcoding, using unique molecular identifiers to normalize TCRbeta repertoire quantification. TCRdb reworked the public reads: Q25 trimming with fastp, MiXCR clone assembly, productive beta chains retained. Each CDR3 protein appears once, grouped with its most common genes and DNA. The sample data list about 540,000 distinct CDR3 sequences, and 18% of these were observed just once. The leading ten clones occupy approximately 3% of the sample. As encoded in the germline V gene, CDR1 is KGHDR while CDR2 is SFDVKD. A distance of 14 bases separates the germline ends of V and J, which lose 4 bases and 0 bases respectively. Counted from cysteine to phenylalanine, this CDR3 has 16 amino acids. This entry keeps only the CDR3 DNA: 48 bases, framed from base 1.

This specimen belongs to a study of T-cell reconstitution after alpha-beta-depleted transplantation in children (dated by TCRdb to about 2016). For context, the study as a whole: T-cell immune reconstitution after TCRalphabeta/CD19-depleted allogeneic hematopoietic cell transplantation in children was quantitatively tracked in the study by means of TCR repertoire profiling.

The sequence came from a human donor who donated a stem cell graft to a child with acute lymphoblastic leukemia. The sequencing here drew on PBMCs from the stem cell graft donor, taken from the stem cell graft. The chain is encoded by TRBV24-1 joined to TRBJ1-1, with no reliable assignment of the D segment. In nucleotides, the sequence is TGTGCCACCAGTGACCGGAGGGCGGGCATGAACACTGAAGCTTTCTTT. It codes for CATSDRRAGMNTEAFF.